The entry that follows covers one T cell receptor beta chain sequence. The source of the sample is a study of technical replicates of blood from several donors. Some clones are missing from TCRdb's copy, which holds only in-frame ones; the method was immunoSEQ multiplex PCR. The sample holds tens of thousands of clones, 98% seen once. Germline CDR1 is SNHLY and CDR2 is FYNNEI. Trimming pared 7 bases from V and 6 bases from J, leaving 4 bases between. This CDR3 has 9 amino acids. The chain uses TRBV2 and TRBJ2-7; no reliable D call. This clonotype was sampled from a human donor in good health. The sequenced sample was T cells isolated from PBMCs. CDR3 region: CASTPEQYF. As DNA, the CDR3 is TGTGCCAGCACTCCCGAGCAGTACTTC.